Listed here is a single TCR beta chain. This record belongs to a study of blood T cell repertoires in COVID-19. Study information: Acute and convalescent COVID-19 samples came from the United States, Italy and Spain. Nucleic acid was either cDNA or gDNA, and it came from T cells, B-cell-depleted T cells, or PBMCs.

Patients of the Seattle cohort, enrolled during active infection, were followed longitudinally. Original handling: Estimation of nucleated cell counts was performed using reference gene primer amplification. The assay was immunoSEQ multiplex PCR, and TCRdb's table has in-frame clones only and misses some. V and J calls and clone size are those listed in that table; D and trimming were worked out from the DNA. The table shows 380,000 or so clones, with approximately 86% occurring only once. Germline V gene lookup returns CDR1 MNHEY and CDR2 SVGAGI. The CDR3 runs to 14 residues. Between the trimmed V and J ends, which lost 10 bases and 6 bases, there was a span of 22 bases.

The chain is built from TRBV6-5 and TRBJ2-7; the D gene is possibly TRBD1 (5 bases). The sequenced material came from peripheral blood. The TCR sequence derives from a woman aged 55-69 years with COVID-19, enrolled during active disease. CDR3 loop: CATRFGPGPVEQYF. The CDR3, as DNA: TGTGCCACCCGATTTGGGCCAGGGCCCGTCGAGCAGTACTTC.